This note documents a single T cell receptor beta chain sequence. The sample originates from a study of technical replicates of blood from a handful of donors. Some clones are missing from TCRdb's copy, which holds only in-frame ones; the method was immunoSEQ multiplex PCR. In the table there are under 100,000 clones, roughly 96% of which are singletons. The V segment lost 5 bases and the J segment 2 bases; nucleotides outside the gene matches: 6. The CDR3 runs 15 residues. Germline CDR1 and CDR2: LNHDA and SQIVND (reference sequence). The TCR was taken from a human donor in good health. The chain uses TRBV19 and TRBJ2-3; 8 bases line up with TRBD2. Source material: T cells isolated from PBMCs. Written as DNA, the CDR3 is TGTGCCAGTAGTGACGGGAGGGCTGACACAGATACGCAGTATTTT. Translation: CASSDGRADTDTQYF.